This T cell receptor (beta chain) stems from a study of T cells after yellow fever vaccination. Study-wide context: For low cell numbers, libraries were made with SMART-Seq v4 Ultra Low Input. General study results and limits: Most primary-vaccination clones reappeared after the booster (about 97% CD4, about 90% CD8). Overall, a small share of clonotypes was seen in both CD4 and CD8 compartments.

Worth noting for this clonotype: As yet, its antigen is unknown.

One entry per CDR3 protein, called by TCRdb with MiXCR from the 5' RACE reads. Here the sample spans hundreds of thousands of distinct CDR3 sequences, more than 9% being singletons. Per germline, CDR1 SGHRS and CDR2 YFSETQ. Trimming removed 0 bases at V and 0 bases at J, with 19 bases between. This CDR3 has 18 amino acids. The chain joins TRBV5-1 to TRBJ2-7; no reliable D call. The TCR was taken from a man aged 18 to 30 who received the YFV17D yellow fever vaccine. The sample consisted of PBMCs, taken on the day of the first yellow fever vaccination. This CDR3 reads CASSLDTTLRMGSYEQYF. CDR3 sequence (DNA): TGCGCCAGCAGCTTGGATACGACCCTCAGAATGGGCTCCTACGAGCAGTACTTC.